This T cell receptor beta chain derives from a study of blood T cells in healthy people across ages. Losses at the gene ends were 5 bases for V and 0 bases for J; bases not matched to a gene: 4. Germline lookup yields CDR1 SGHTA and CDR2 FQGNSA. The CDR3 has 15 amino acids. Remarks on this clonotype: Its specificity is unknown.

Findings and caveats of the study: It was held that the diversity estimates obtained from one million T cells were underestimates.

Combining a sample-barcoded 5' primer with a J-beta primer mix, a second PCR ran for about 6 to 12 cycles. In TCRdb, the 5' RACE reads were re-called with MiXCR into one record per CDR3 protein. The sample has 750,000 to 850,000 distinct CDR3 sequences, 25% seen once; the top ten hold under 4%. These data also formed part of another study, on T cells of mothers and their children.

The TCR was taken from a boy younger than 18 in good health. V usage is TRBV7-2 and J usage is TRBJ1-2; 9 bases are shared with TRBD1. The sequencing input was blood. CDR3 nucleotide sequence: TGTGCCAGCAGCGCTACAGGGGGCTCTAACTATGGCTACACCTTC. It translates to CASSATGGSNYGYTF.